These 20 T cell receptor beta chains came from one sample sequenced in a study of glioma-infiltrating T cells. Amplification of TCR alpha and beta CDR3 regions from RNA used iRepertoire nested multiplex PCR. Using its own MiXCR run on the multiplex PCR reads, TCRdb lists one record per CDR3 protein. Of around 190,000 distinct CDR3 sequences listed, over 25% are singletons. The sequenced sample consisted of glioma tissue, nonneoplastic brain tissue, or PBMCs (not recorded which). These receptors originate from a human donor with low-grade glioma or glioblastoma, undergoing nonglioma brain surgery, or in good health (not recorded which).

The rearrangement uses TRBV3-1 and TRBJ2-2, with D hard to call. The V and J ends lost 1 base and 4 bases respectively, with 10 bases between them. This CDR3 is 15 amino acids long. Germline loops: CDR1 LGHDT, CDR2 YNNKEL (reference sequence). The CDR3 DNA is TGTGCCAGCAGCCAAGTCCCCCCAGCCACCGGGGAGCTGTTTTTT. Protein product: CASSQVPPATGELFF.

This clonotype was seen at least ten times. This rearrangement joins TRBV27 to TRBJ2-4; TRBD1 is a possible D gene (5 bases). Germline values: CDR1 MNHEY, CDR2 SMNVEV (reference sequence). Trimming took 6 bases from V and 0 from J, leaving 9 bases between them. The CDR3 runs to 14 residues. CDR3 residues: CASSKTVAKNIQYF. CDR3 DNA sequence: TGTGCCAGCAGCAAGACAGTAGCCAAAAACATTCAGTACTTC.

This chain links TRBV20-1 with TRBJ2-1; D might be TRBD1 (6 bases). This CDR3 comprises 12 residues. The germline V gene encodes CDR1 DFQATT and CDR2 SNEGSKA (reference sequence). The chain's CDR3 is CSVAQGDSEQFF. CDR3 nucleotides: TGCAGCGTTGCACAGGGCGATTCCGAGCAGTTCTTC.

As to this clonotype: A read error may be the cause here, since a much bigger clone is one base away. V is TRBV5-1 and J is TRBJ1-2, with no clear D. Per germline, CDR1 SGHRS and CDR2 YFSETQ. This CDR3 is built from 13 residues. Trimming cost V 8 bases and J 4 bases, with 15 bases left between them. This chain's CDR3 is CARSPDGSYGYTF. DNA of the CDR3: TGCGCCAGAAGCCCCGACGGCTCCTATGGCTACACCTTC.

This clonotype was recorded at least ten times. This rearrangement joins TRBV28 to TRBJ1-2; D possibly corresponds to TRBD1 (6 bases). V was trimmed by 4 bases and J by 6 bases, leaving 9 bases between them. Germline values: CDR1 MDHEN, CDR2 SYDVKM. The CDR3 has 12 amino acids. The CDR3 loop reads CASSSQGHGYTF. The CDR3 DNA reads TGTGCCAGCAGTTCCCAGGGGCATGGCTACACCTTC.

Concerning this clonotype: One end of the junction varies from germline; a read error may be responsible. V is TRBV5-4 and J is TRBJ2-1; 15 bases are shared with TRBD2. This CDR3 has 19 residues. Per the germline V gene, CDR1 is SGHNT and CDR2 is YYREEE (reference sequence). The CDR3 loop reads CASSQGRWTSGRGLSEQFF. The CDR3 nucleotides read TGCGCCAGCAGCCAAGGTCGGTGGACTAGCGGGAGGGGTCTGTCGGAGCAGTTCTTC.

This clonotype came up many times. The rearrangement links TRBV6-2 or TRBV6-3 to TRBJ2-2, with 7 nucleotides matching TRBD2. Germline V gives CDR1 MNHEY, CDR2 SVGEGT. Unmatched junction bases numbered 6, after V lost 2 bases and J lost 6 bases. The CDR3 loop spans 15 amino acids. CDR3 protein: CASSYGEGLAGELFF. CDR3 nucleotide sequence: TGTGCCAGCAGTTACGGGGAGGGTCTGGCCGGGGAGCTGTTTTTT.

As for this clonotype: One end of the junction does not line up with germline, which may come from a read error. The chain carries TRBV27 and TRBJ1-5; 8 bases fit TRBD1. This CDR3 is built from 15 residues. The germline V gene has CDR1 MNHEY and CDR2 SMNVEV (reference sequence). CDR3 residues: CASSRQGRSSQPQHF. The CDR3 region has the DNA TGTGCCAGCAGTCGACAGGGGCGTAGCAGTCAGCCCCAGCATTTT.

This clonotype appeared a few times. The CDR3 reads CASSRGTSGSGFTDTQYF. The CDR3 nucleotides read TGCGCCAGCAGCCGTGGGACTAGCGGGTCTGGGTTCACAGATACGCAGTATTTT. This chain links TRBV5-1 with TRBJ2-3; 12 nucleotides line up with TRBD2. Germline loops: CDR1 SGHRS, CDR2 YFSETQ. The CDR3 loop spans 18 amino acids. Losses at the gene ends were 4 bases for V and 2 bases for J; bases not matched to a gene: 11.

A single count supports this clonotype. One base away lies a much larger clone, so this may be a sequencing read error. V is TRBV12-3 or TRBV12-4 and J is TRBJ1-5, with no clear D. The CDR3 covers 14 residues. CDR3 DNA: TGTGCCAGCAGTTTAGGTAATAGCAATCAGACCCAGCATTTT. It yields the protein CASSLGNSNQTQHF.

This clonotype was counted a few times. The chain recombines TRBV5-4 with TRBJ2-1; D possibly corresponds to TRBD2 (6 bases). CDR1 is SGHNT and CDR2 is YYREEE in the germline V gene (reference sequence). Trimming pared 4 bases from V and 3 bases from J, leaving 17 bases between. The CDR3 totals 16 residues. The CDR3, as DNA: TGTGCCAGCAGCATCGGGGTGGGACTTATCTACAATGAGCAGTTCTTC. Encoded protein: CASSIGVGLIYNEQFF.

In this sample, this clonotype turned up a few times. The genes are TRBV3-1 and TRBJ2-2; D is ambiguous. The CDR3 is 12 residues long. Between the trimmed V and J ends, which lost 7 bases and 7 bases, there was a span of 10 bases. Germline V gene sequence: CDR1 LGHDT, CDR2 YNNKEL (reference sequence). The CDR3 sequence: CASISEIGELFF. DNA for the CDR3: TGTGCCAGCATTTCAGAGATCGGGGAGCTGTTTTTT.

The chain uses TRBV12-3 or TRBV12-4 and TRBJ2-7, with 10 bases matching TRBD1. V lost 7 bases to trimming and J lost 7 bases; unmatched junction nucleotides: 10. This CDR3 is built from 14 residues. CDR3 protein: CASTEDRGNREQYF. CDR3 bases: TGTGCCAGCACCGAGGACAGGGGGAATCGGGAGCAGTACTTC.

This clonotype has a count of ten or more. V and J are TRBV19 and TRBJ1-5, with 7 positions matching TRBD1. The CDR3 is 13 amino acids. The germline V gene has CDR1 LNHDA and CDR2 SQIVND (reference sequence). Trimming took 10 bases from V and 6 from J; bases not matched to a gene: 9. The CDR3 DNA reads as TGTGCCATTTCCGACAGGGCGGGTCAGCCCCAGCATTTT. This translates into CAISDRAGQPQHF.

The chain is built from TRBV28 and TRBJ2-5; 9 nucleotides match TRBD2. Per the germline V gene, CDR1 is MDHEN and CDR2 is SYDVKM. The CDR3 runs to 16 residues. J was trimmed by 4 bases and V by 5 bases; bases with no gene match: 11. CDR3 loop: CASSHGGTSRRETQYF. The CDR3 DNA is TGTGCCAGCAGTCACGGGGGGACTAGCAGGCGAGAGACCCAGTACTTC.

This clonotype was seen ten or more times. V and J are TRBV7-8 and TRBJ2-5; unclear D gene. Deletions cut 1 base from V and 3 bases from J, with 9 bases between. Per germline, CDR1 SGHVS and CDR2 FQNEAQ. The CDR3 has 14 residues. The DNA of the CDR3 is TGTGCCAGCAGCTTAGACGAGACCAAAGAGACCCAGTACTTC. Protein product: CASSLDETKETQYF. Full variable domain (remainder filled in from reference TRBV7-8 and TRBJ2-5): GAGVSQSPRYKVAKRGQDVALRCDPISGHVSLFWYQQALGQGPEFLTYFQNEAQLDKSGLPSDRFFAERPEGSVSTLKIQRTQQEDSAVYLCASSLDETKETQYFGPGTRLLVL.

This clonotype was detected only once. A clone one base away is much larger, so this may be a read error. The chain joins TRBV4-1 to TRBJ1-1, with D perhaps TRBD1 (6 bases). Germline V lookup: CDR1 MGHRA, CDR2 YSYEKL. V lost 1 base and J lost 3, with 9 bases in between. This CDR3 region has 14 residues. DNA of the CDR3: TGCGCCAGCAGCCAAGGGGGGGCGCACACTGAAGCTTTCTTT. This codes for CASSQGGAHTEAFF.

This sequence joins TRBV19 and TRBJ1-4; TRBD1 might be the D (6 bases). Trimming removed 6 bases from V and 8 bases from J, with 16 bases in between. Germline lookup yields CDR1 LNHDA and CDR2 SQIVND (reference sequence). The CDR3 has 14 residues. CDR3 DNA: TGTGCCAGTAGCCCAGGGGCGACGGGGGAAAAACTGTTTTTT. It yields the protein CASSPGATGEKLFF.

This clonotype has at least ten counts. The genes are TRBV20-1 and TRBJ2-4; 8 bases are a match to TRBD2. The CDR3 contains 13 residues. CDR1 DFQATT and CDR2 SNEGSKA come from the germline V gene (reference sequence). J was trimmed by 6 bases and V by 5 bases; bases with no gene match: 6. The CDR3 loop is CSASAGEGNIQYF. The CDR3 coding sequence is TGCAGTGCTTCAGCGGGAGAGGGAAACATTCAGTACTTC.

This clonotype is a singleton in its sample. A much larger clone is a single base away; this may be a read error. This chain links TRBV7-9 with TRBJ1-1, with unresolved D. CDR3 length: 14 amino acids. The germline V gene has CDR1 SEHNR and CDR2 FQNEAQ (reference sequence). This CDR3 reads CASSLAPMNNEAFF. CDR3 nucleotide sequence: TGTGCCAGCAGCTTAGCCCCAATGAACAATGAAGCTTTCTTT.